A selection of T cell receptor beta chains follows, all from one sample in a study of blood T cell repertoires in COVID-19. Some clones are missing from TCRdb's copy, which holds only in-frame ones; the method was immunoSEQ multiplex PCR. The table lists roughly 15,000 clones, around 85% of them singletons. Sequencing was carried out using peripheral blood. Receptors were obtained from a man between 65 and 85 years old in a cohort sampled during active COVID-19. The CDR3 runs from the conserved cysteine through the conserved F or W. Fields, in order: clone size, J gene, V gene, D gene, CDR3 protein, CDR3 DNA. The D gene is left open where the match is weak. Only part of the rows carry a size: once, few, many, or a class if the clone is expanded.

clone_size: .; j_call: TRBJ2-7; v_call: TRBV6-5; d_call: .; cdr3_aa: CASSLRQVPAYEQYF; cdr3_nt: TGTGCCAGCAGCTTAAGACAGGTGCCGGCCTACGAGCAGTACTTC
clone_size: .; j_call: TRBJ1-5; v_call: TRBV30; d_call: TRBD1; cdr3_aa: CAWKGQGNQPQHF; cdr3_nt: TGTGCCTGGAAAGGACAGGGCAATCAGCCCCAGCATTTT
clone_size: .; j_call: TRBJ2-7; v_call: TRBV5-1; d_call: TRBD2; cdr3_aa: CASSLAPSGSWSYEQYF; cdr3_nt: TGCGCCAGCAGCTTGGCCCCAAGCGGGAGTTGGTCCTACGAGCAGTACTTC
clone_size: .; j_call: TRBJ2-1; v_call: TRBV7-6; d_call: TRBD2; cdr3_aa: CASSLFGGEAPREQFF; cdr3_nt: TGTGCCAGCAGCTTATTCGGGGGGGAGGCCCCACGCGAGCAGTTCTTC
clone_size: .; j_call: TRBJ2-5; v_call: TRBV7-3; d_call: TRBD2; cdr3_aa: CASSLRSSGQETQYF; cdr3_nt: TGTGCCAGCAGCTTAAGGTCTAGCGGCCAAGAGACCCAGTACTTC
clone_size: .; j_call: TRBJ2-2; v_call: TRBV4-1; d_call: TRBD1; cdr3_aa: CASSQDADRVGELFF; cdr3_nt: TGCGCCAGCAGCCAAGATGCGGACAGGGTCGGGGAGCTGTTTTTT
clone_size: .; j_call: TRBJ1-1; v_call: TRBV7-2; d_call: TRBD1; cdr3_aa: CASSLGQGMVHTEAFF; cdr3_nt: TGTGCCAGCAGCTTGGGACAGGGGATGGTGCACACTGAAGCTTTCTTT
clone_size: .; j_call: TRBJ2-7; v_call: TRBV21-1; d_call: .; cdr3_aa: CASSKEGGVEQYF; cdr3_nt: TGTGCCAGCAGCAAAGAGGGAGGGGTCGAGCAGTACTTC
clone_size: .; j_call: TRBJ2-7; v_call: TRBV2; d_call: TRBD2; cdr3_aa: CASSLPGLAGFEQYF; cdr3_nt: TGTGCCAGCAGCCTCCCGGGACTAGCGGGATTCGAGCAGTACTTC
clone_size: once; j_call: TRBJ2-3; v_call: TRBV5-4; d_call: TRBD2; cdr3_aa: CASRPGLAGGNTDTQYF; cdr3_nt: TGTGCCAGCAGACCGGGACTAGCGGGAGGGAACACAGATACGCAGTATTTT
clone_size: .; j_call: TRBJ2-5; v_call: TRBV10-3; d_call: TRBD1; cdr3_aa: CAISGGQGETQYF; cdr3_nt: TGTGCCATCAGTGGGGGACAGGGGGAGACCCAGTACTTC
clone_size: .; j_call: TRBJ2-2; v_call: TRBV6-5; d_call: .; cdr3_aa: CASSRNTGELFF; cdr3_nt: TGTGCCAGCAGCCGGAACACCGGGGAGCTGTTTTTT
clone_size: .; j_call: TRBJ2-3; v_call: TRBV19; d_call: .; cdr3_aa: CASSIVGQGEATDTQYF; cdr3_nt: TGTGCCAGTAGTATAGTCGGGCAGGGTGAGGCCACAGATACGCAGTATTTT
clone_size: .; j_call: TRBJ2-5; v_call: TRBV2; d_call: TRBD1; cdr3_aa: CANALTGTGGRETQYF; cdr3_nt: TGTGCCAACGCCCTCACCGGGACAGGGGGGAGAGAGACCCAGTACTTC
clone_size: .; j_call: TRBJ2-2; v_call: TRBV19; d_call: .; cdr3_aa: CASSIDGGLNTGELFF; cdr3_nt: TGTGCCAGTAGTATTGACGGCGGCCTGAACACCGGGGAGCTGTTTTTT
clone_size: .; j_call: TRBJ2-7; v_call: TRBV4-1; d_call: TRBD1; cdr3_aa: CASSHPGQGLYEQYF; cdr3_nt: TGCGCCAGCAGCCATCCGGGACAGGGGCTGTACGAGCAGTACTTC
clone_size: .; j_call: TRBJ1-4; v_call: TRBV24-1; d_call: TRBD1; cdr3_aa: CATSVGQGTYEKLFF; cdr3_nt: TGTGCCACCAGTGTGGGACAGGGGACATACGAAAAACTGTTTTTT
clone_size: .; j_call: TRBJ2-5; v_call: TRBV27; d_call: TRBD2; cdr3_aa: CASSSGLAGGPGQETQYF; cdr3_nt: TGTGCCAGCAGTTCCGGACTAGCGGGAGGGCCAGGGCAAGAGACCCAGTACTTC
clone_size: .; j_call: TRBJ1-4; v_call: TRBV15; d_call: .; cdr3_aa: CATSADDGNEKLFF; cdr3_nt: TGTGCCACCAGCGCTGATGACGGGAATGAAAAACTGTTTTTT
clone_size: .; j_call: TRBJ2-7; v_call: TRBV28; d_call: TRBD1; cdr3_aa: CASSLVGQGHYEQYF; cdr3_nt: TGTGCCAGCAGTTTGGTAGGACAGGGCCACTACGAGCAGTACTTC
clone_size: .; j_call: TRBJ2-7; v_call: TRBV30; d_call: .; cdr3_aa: CAWGGPFYEQYF; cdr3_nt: TGTGCCTGGGGGGGGCCCTTCTACGAGCAGTACTTC
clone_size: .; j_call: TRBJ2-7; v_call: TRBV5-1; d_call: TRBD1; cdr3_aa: CASSLAVDRENEQYF; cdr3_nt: TGCGCCAGCAGCTTGGCTGTGGACAGGGAGAACGAGCAGTACTTC
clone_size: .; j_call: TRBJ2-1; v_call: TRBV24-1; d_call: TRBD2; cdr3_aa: CATSDPWGRGNNEQFF; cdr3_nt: TGTGCCACCAGTGACCCTTGGGGGAGGGGCAACAATGAGCAGTTCTTC
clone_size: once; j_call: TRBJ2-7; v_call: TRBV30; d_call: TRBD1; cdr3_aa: CAWGAGTGVHEQYF; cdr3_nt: TGTGCCTGGGGGGCCGGGACAGGGGTCCACGAGCAGTACTTC
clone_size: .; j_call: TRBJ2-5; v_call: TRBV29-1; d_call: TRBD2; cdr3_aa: CSVEGGRALETQYF; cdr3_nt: TGCAGCGTTGAAGGCGGGAGGGCCTTGGAGACCCAGTACTTC
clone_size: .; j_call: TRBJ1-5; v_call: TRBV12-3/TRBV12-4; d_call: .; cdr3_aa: CASSQPTLPQHF; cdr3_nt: TGTGCCAGCAGTCAACCTACGCTGCCCCAGCATTTT
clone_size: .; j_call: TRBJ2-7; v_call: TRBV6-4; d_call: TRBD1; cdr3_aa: CASSADRGGEQYF; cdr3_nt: TGTGCCAGCAGTGCTGACAGGGGAGGAGAGCAGTACTTC
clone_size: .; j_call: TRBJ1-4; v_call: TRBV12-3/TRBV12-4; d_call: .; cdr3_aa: CASSLQINEKLFF; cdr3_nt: TGTGCCAGCAGTTTACAGATTAATGAAAAACTGTTTTTT
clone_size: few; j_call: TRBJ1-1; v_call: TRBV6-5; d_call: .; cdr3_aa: CATQAMTGNTEAFF; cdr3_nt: TGTGCCACCCAAGCTATGACGGGGAACACTGAAGCTTTCTTT
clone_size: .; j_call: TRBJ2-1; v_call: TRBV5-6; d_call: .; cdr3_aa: CASSLPGTYNEQFF; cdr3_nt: TGTGCCAGCAGCTTGCCAGGGACCTACAATGAGCAGTTCTTC
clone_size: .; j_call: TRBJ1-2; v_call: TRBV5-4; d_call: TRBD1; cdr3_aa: CASSLDNGQGANYGYTF; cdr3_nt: TGTGCCAGCAGCCTCGACAATGGACAGGGGGCGAACTATGGCTACACCTTC
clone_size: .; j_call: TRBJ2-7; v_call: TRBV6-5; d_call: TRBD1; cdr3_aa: CASSYRDRRVYEQYF; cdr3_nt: TGTGCCAGCAGTTATCGGGACAGGCGAGTATACGAGCAGTACTTC
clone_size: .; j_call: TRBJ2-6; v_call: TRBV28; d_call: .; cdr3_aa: CASRTPSSGANVLTF; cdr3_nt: TGTGCCAGCAGGACTCCTTCCTCTGGGGCCAACGTCCTGACTTTC
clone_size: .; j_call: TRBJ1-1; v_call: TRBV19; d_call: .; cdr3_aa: CASTDWVNTEAFF; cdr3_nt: TGTGCCAGTACCGACTGGGTGAACACTGAAGCTTTCTTT
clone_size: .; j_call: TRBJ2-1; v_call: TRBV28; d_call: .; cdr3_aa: CASIPSRANNEQFF; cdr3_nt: TGTGCCAGCATCCCCAGCAGGGCCAACAATGAGCAGTTCTTC
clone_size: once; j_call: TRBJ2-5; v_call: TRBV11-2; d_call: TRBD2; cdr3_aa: CASTPAGGSIETQYF; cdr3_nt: TGTGCCAGCACCCCCGCGGGCGGGAGCATCGAAACCCAGTACTTC
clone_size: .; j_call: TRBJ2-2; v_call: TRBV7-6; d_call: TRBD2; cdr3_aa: CASSLGAGATGELFF; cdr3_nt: TGTGCCAGCAGCTTAGGGGCGGGAGCCACCGGGGAGCTGTTTTTT
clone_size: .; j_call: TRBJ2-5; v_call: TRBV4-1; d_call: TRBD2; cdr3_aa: CASSQDRASGRETQYF; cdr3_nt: TGCGCCAGCAGCCAAGATAGGGCTAGCGGGAGAGAGACCCAGTACTTC
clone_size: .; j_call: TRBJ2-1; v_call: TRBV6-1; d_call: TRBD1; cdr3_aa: CASSEDRDNEQFF; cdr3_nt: TGTGCCAGCAGTGAGGACAGGGACAATGAGCAGTTCTTC
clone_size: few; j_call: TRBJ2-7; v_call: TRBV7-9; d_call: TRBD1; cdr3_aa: CASSPRTGSLGEQYF; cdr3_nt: TGTGCCAGCAGCCCTAGGACAGGGAGTTTGGGCGAGCAGTACTTC
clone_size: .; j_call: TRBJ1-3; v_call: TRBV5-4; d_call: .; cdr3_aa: CASSLVGQDGNTIYF; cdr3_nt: TGTGCCAGCAGCTTGGTGGGGCAAGATGGAAACACCATATATTTT
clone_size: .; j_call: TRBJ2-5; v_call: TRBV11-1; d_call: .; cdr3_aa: CASSLERVIRQETQYF; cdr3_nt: TGTGCCAGCAGCTTAGAAAGAGTCATCCGCCAAGAGACCCAGTACTTC